Detailed here is one TCR beta chain. Measured with immunoSEQ multiplex PCR; TCRdb has only the in-frame clones, and not every one. Among some 83,000 clones listed, 70% to 90% were seen once. The sample originates from a study of blood T cell repertoires in COVID-19. The overall study: Acute-phase and convalescent COVID-19 samples originated in the United States, Italy and Spain. T cells, B-cell-depleted T cells, or PBMCs provided the cDNA or gDNA that served as material.

This CDR3 has 13 amino acids. In germline, CDR1 is KGHSH, CDR2 LQKENI. V shed 4 bases and J shed 2 bases, with 8 bases lying between them. This chain connects TRBV18 to TRBJ2-5, with a possible D match to TRBD1 (6 bases). Sequencing input: peripheral blood. This clonotype originated in a man older than 75 with active or convalescent COVID-19. The CDR3 DNA reads TGTGCCAGCTCACTTGGACAGCAAGAGACCCAGTACTTC. Its protein product is CASSLGQQETQYF.